The next 10 T cell receptor beta chains were all read from a single sample in a study of cytomegalovirus exposure and HLA in healthy donors. PCR primers comprised 60 Vbeta and 13 Jbeta primers. Repertoires were generated with immunoSEQ multiplex PCR, while TCRdb's copy carries only in-frame clones and drops some. Of 150,000 to 200,000 clones listed, 70% to 90% are singletons. The specimen was PBMCs. These receptors all come from a woman under 30 in good health and CMV-seronegative.

The chain combines TRBV6-1 with TRBJ1-3; maybe TRBD1 (6 bases). There are 15 residues in the CDR3. V gave up 4 bases and J gave up 0 bases, with 10 bases separating them. CDR1 and CDR2 from the germline V gene are MNHNS and SASEGT. CDR3 loop: CASSVQGHSGNTIYF. CDR3 nucleotide sequence: TGTGCCAGCAGTGTCCAGGGACACTCTGGAAACACCATATATTTT.

The table lists this clone with a few counts. For the CDR3, the DNA is TGCGCCAGCAGCCAGTGGAGGGTTGGAAGCTCCTACGAGCAGTACTTC. This gives the protein CASSQWRVGSSYEQYF. The rearrangement joins TRBV4-1 to TRBJ2-7, with D maybe TRBD2 (6 bases). This CDR3 has 16 amino acids. V was cut by 3 bases and J by 0 bases, with 15 bases left in between. The germline V gene encodes CDR1 MGHRA and CDR2 YSYEKL.

The J gene is TRBJ1-2, the V gene TRBV9; D remains ambiguous. The CDR3 contains 11 residues. V was shortened by 2 bases and J by 10 bases, with 9 bases between the two germline ends. The germline V gene has CDR1 SGDLS and CDR2 YYNGEE. CDR3 nucleotide sequence: TGTGCCAGCAGCGTCTCAGGCCTCTACACCTTC. This sequence encodes CASSVSGLYTF.

The genes are TRBV6-1 and TRBJ1-2; TRBD1 matches 10 bases. V lost 4 bases to trimming and J lost 3 bases; unmatched junction nucleotides: 5. Looked up from germline, CDR1 is MNHNS and CDR2 is SASEGT. The CDR3 sequence is 15 residues long. CDR3 protein: CASSGTGTGDYGYTF. CDR3 DNA sequence: TGTGCCAGCAGTGGGACCGGGACAGGGGACTATGGCTACACCTTC.

This clone has a handful of counts. The chain joins TRBV25-1 to TRBJ2-2, with D possibly matching TRBD1 (8 bases). Trimming stripped 3 bases from V and 7 bases from J, with 18 bases between. The CDR3 loop spans 16 amino acids. Germline CDR1 MGHDK, CDR2 SYGVNS. CDR3 DNA: TGTGCCAGCAGTGATCCGCAGACAGGGGAGGGCGGGGAGCTGTTTTTT. This encodes CASSDPQTGEGGELFF.

This clone was observed a handful of times. The gene calls are TRBV2 and TRBJ2-7; no clear D. Germline V lookup: CDR1 SNHLY, CDR2 FYNNEI. Trimming removed 4 bases from V and 4 bases from J, with 5 bases in between. The CDR3 runs to 11 residues. CDR3 sequence: CASSVPYEQYF. In DNA, the CDR3 is TGTGCCAGCAGTGTCCCATACGAGCAGTACTTC.

The chain joins TRBV5-1 to TRBJ2-1; possible D gene TRBD1, 5 bases. Looked up from germline, CDR1 is SGHRS and CDR2 is YFSETQ. CDR3 length: 16 residues. V gave up 4 bases and J gave up 1 base, with 15 bases separating them. The CDR3 DNA sequence: TGCGCCAGCAGCCCGGATCTGGGGCTATCCTACAATGAGCAGTTCTTC. It translates to CASSPDLGLSYNEQFF.

V and J are TRBV5-1 and TRBJ2-7; D is possibly TRBD2 (6 bases). The CDR3 is made up of 16 amino acids. Germline CDR1 is SGHRS and CDR2 is YFSETQ. Trimming shortened V by 4 bases and J by 3 bases, and 20 bases separated the two germline ends. The CDR3 loop is CASSRGAAQIYYEQYF. CDR3 DNA: TGCGCCAGCAGCCGCGGGGCGGCCCAGATATACTACGAGCAGTACTTC. Variable domain in full (rest from reference TRBV5-1 and TRBJ2-7): KAGVTQTPRYLIKTRGQQVTLSCSPISGHRSVSWYQQTPGQGLQFLFEYFSETQRNKGNFPGRFSGRQFSNSRSEMNVSTLELGDSALYLCASSRGAAQIYYEQYFGPGTRLTVT.

The chain is built from TRBV5-6 and TRBJ2-1, with 8 bases that match TRBD1. The CDR3 is made up of 15 amino acids. V was pared by 2 bases and J by 2 bases, with 3 bases of the junction left unmatched. The V gene's germline CDR1 is SGHDT and CDR2 YYEEEE. The CDR3 here is CASSFYRGTYNEQFF. Written as DNA, the CDR3 is TGTGCCAGCAGCTTCTACAGGGGGACCTACAATGAGCAGTTCTTC.

The chain couples TRBV5-1 to TRBJ2-5; TRBD2 agrees at 8 bases. The length of the CDR3 is 16 residues. Trimming cost V 4 bases and J 2 bases; bases outside gene matches: 10. Germline CDR1 is SGHRS and CDR2 is YFSETQ. The CDR3 nucleotides are TGCGCCAGCAGCCAACTGCTAGCGGGTAAACAAGAGACCCAGTACTTC. Translated, it gives CASSQLLAGKQETQYF.